This TCR beta chain was captured in a study of T cell responses to AZD1222 COVID-19 vaccine. Study results and caveats: Two doses of AZD1222 preceded a rise in Spike-specific TCR breadth and depth. Spike-wide vaccine-associated CD4 TCRs dominated at 160-218 and 743-854.

The sample holds one count of this clone. The antigen remains unidentified. From germline, CDR1 is SGHDT and CDR2 YYEEEE. This CDR3 is built from 15 residues. Trimming cost V 5 bases and J 6 bases; bases outside gene matches: 10. The repertoire was sequenced with immunoSEQ multiplex PCR; TCRdb's copy has only in-frame clones and lacks some. The table lists some 120,000 clones, approximately 93% of them singletons. This sequence was found in an adult in good health. Sequenced material: peripheral blood, taken on day 0 of AZD1222 vaccination. The gene calls are TRBV5-6 and TRBJ1-5, with 8 bases lining up with TRBD1. Here the CDR3 reads CASSSGGAGFQPQHF. CDR3 DNA: TGTGCCAGCAGTTCAGGGGGCGCGGGCTTTCAGCCCCAGCATTTT.